The entry that follows covers one T cell receptor beta chain sequence. Each CDR3 protein is one row after TCRdb ran MiXCR on the RT-PCR reads. The sample includes 90,000 to 130,000 distinct CDR3 sequences, about a third seen only once; the top ten take more than 25%. This record belongs to a study of patients and donors after allogeneic stem cell transplantation. J gave up 6 bases and V 7 bases, and 10 bases lay outside the gene matches. This CDR3 is built from 15 residues. The sequence came from a human donor who was either an allogeneic HSCT recipient or a stem cell or donor lymphocyte infusion donor (not recorded which). It is not recorded whose cells these are; they may come from a transplant donor. Input material: blood, either unsorted or a sorted T cell fraction (not recorded which). V usage is TRBV12-3 or TRBV12-4 and J usage is TRBJ2-1, with TRBD1 identical over 9 bases. CDR3 amino acids: CASNLRDRALNEQFF. CDR3 DNA: TGTGCCAGCAACCTCCGGGACAGGGCCCTCAATGAGCAGTTCTTC.